Listed below are T cell receptor beta chains from one sample, sequenced in a study of cytomegalovirus exposure and HLA in healthy donors. TCRdb keeps only in-frame clones here, not all; method: immunoSEQ multiplex PCR. The sample carries about 210,000 clones, around 83% recorded once. The sequenced sample consisted of PBMCs. The receptors were gathered from a woman aged 50 to 60 in good health and CMV-seropositive. Both conserved end residues are part of each CDR3. Fields, in order: J gene, clone size, V gene, D gene, CDR3 protein, CDR3 DNA. A D gene is named only where the DNA matches it firmly. A row's size may be missing; if present it is once, few, many or a size class.

TRBJ1-2 . TRBV18 TRBD1 CASSRGGQAYGYTF TGTGCCAGCTCACGAGGGGGCCAGGCCTATGGCTACACCTTC
TRBJ1-2 . TRBV7-9 TRBD1 CASKLQGANYGYTF TGTGCCAGCAAACTACAGGGGGCCAACTATGGCTACACCTTC
TRBJ2-7 . TRBV7-2 . CASSYNSREQYF TGTGCCAGCAGTTATAACAGCCGCGAGCAGTACTTC
TRBJ1-2 . TRBV6-5 . CASREGNYGYTF TGTGCCAGCAGGGAGGGCAACTATGGCTACACCTTC
TRBJ1-6 . TRBV7-3 . CASSLYGVPGSYNSPLHF TGTGCCAGCAGCCTTTACGGAGTACCGGGTTCATATAATTCACCCCTCCACTTT
TRBJ2-7 . TRBV4-2 . CASSRHRGGAGEQYF TGTGCCAGCAGCCGCCACAGGGGGGGGGCGGGCGAGCAGTACTTC
TRBJ1-1 . TRBV28 TRBD1 CASSRDRGVRNTEAFF TGTGCCAGCAGCCGGGACAGGGGGGTCCGGAACACTGAAGCTTTCTTT
TRBJ1-2 . TRBV18 . CASSPTDSRYGYTF TGTGCCAGCTCACCTACGGACAGCAGATATGGCTACACCTTC
TRBJ1-5 . TRBV7-9 . CSSSLGGQPQHF TGTTCCAGCAGCTTAGGAGGTCAGCCCCAGCATTTT
TRBJ1-2 . TRBV7-3 . CASSPAGDGNYGYTF TGTGCCAGCAGCCCCGCGGGTGACGGTAACTATGGCTACACCTTC
TRBJ1-1 . TRBV6-5 . CASTTVSGDPEAFF TGTGCCAGCACCACCGTCTCAGGGGATCCTGAAGCTTTCTTT
TRBJ1-5 . TRBV7-6 . CASSLVEDSNQPQHF TGTGCCAGCAGCTTAGTAGAGGATAGCAATCAGCCCCAGCATTTT
TRBJ1-4 . TRBV18 . CASSATTNEKLFF TGTGCCAGCTCTGCTACAACTAATGAAAAACTGTTTTTT
TRBJ2-1 . TRBV7-9 . CSSSASGVSGNEQFF TGTTCCAGCAGCGCATCCGGGGTTTCGGGGAATGAGCAGTTCTTC
TRBJ1-1 once TRBV6-5 TRBD1 CASSSDRVGTEAFF TGCGCCAGCAGTTCGGACAGGGTTGGCACTGAAGCTTTCTTT
TRBJ2-3 . TRBV9 . CASSPGGTDTQYF TGTGCCAGCTCGCCGGGGGGCACAGATACGCAGTATTTT
TRBJ2-7 . TRBV5-5 . CASSLRQSYEQYF TGTGCCAGCAGCTTACGACAGTCCTACGAGCAGTACTTC
TRBJ2-1 once TRBV4-2 . CASSQDRPSRGQFF TGTGCCAGCAGCCAAGATAGACCCAGTCGAGGGCAGTTCTTC
TRBJ1-2 . TRBV5-1 . CASSLIGDSWGYTF TGCGCCAGCAGCTTGATTGGGGACTCCTGGGGCTACACCTTC
TRBJ1-1 . TRBV28 . CASRTGNTEAFF TGTGCCAGCAGGACAGGGAACACTGAAGCTTTCTTT
TRBJ2-3 . TRBV11-2 TRBD2 CASSFLAGGPDTQYF TGTGCCAGCAGCTTCTTAGCGGGGGGGCCAGATACGCAGTATTTT
TRBJ2-5 . TRBV29-1 . CSVLGQQETQYF TGCAGCGTTTTAGGACAGCAAGAGACCCAGTACTTC
TRBJ2-7 . TRBV5-1 TRBD2 CASSLDPTVGREQYF TGCGCCAGCAGCTTGGACCCGACAGTCGGGAGGGAGCAGTACTTC
TRBJ2-7 . TRBV5-1 . CASSLSGTPDSYEQYF TGCGCCAGCAGCTTGTCCGGGACTCCTGACTCCTACGAGCAGTACTTC
TRBJ2-1 . TRBV7-9 . CASSYPAGSSSYNEQFF TGTGCCAGCAGCTACCCTGCGGGGAGCAGCTCCTACAATGAGCAGTTCTTC
TRBJ2-7 once TRBV18 . CASSPPEVSSYEQYF TGTGCCAGCTCACCACCCGAAGTCAGCTCCTACGAGCAGTACTTC
TRBJ1-2 . TRBV5-1 . CASSLAQGTSGYTF TGCGCCAGCAGCTTGGCTCAGGGAACAAGTGGCTACACCTTC
TRBJ1-2 once TRBV7-8 TRBD1 CASSSGQGDYGYTF TGTGCCAGCAGCTCCGGACAGGGTGACTATGGCTACACCTTC
TRBJ2-7 . TRBV27 TRBD1 CASHRGQGNYEQYF TGTGCCAGCCACCGGGGACAGGGTAACTACGAGCAGTACTTC
TRBJ1-2 . TRBV7-2 . CASSLYRQSNGYTF TGTGCCAGCAGCTTATACCGACAGTCCAATGGCTACACCTTC
TRBJ1-1 . TRBV7-8 . CASSPPAEGNTEAFF TGTGCCAGCAGTCCCCCTGCGGAAGGGAACACTGAAGCTTTCTTT
TRBJ1-2 once TRBV5-6 TRBD1 CASSHLRDRGQGGYTF TGTGCCAGCAGCCATCTCCGGGACAGGGGGCAGGGTGGCTACACCTTC
TRBJ2-7 many TRBV30 TRBD1 CAWSPGTGDFYEQYF TGTGCCTGGAGTCCCGGGACAGGGGATTTCTACGAGCAGTACTTC
TRBJ2-1 . TRBV4-3 TRBD2 CASSQAGGATEQFF TGCGCCAGCAGCCAAGCCGGGGGGGCCACTGAGCAGTTCTTC
TRBJ1-2 . TRBV6-5 TRBD1 CASSPRQGLIYGYTF TGTGCCAGCAGTCCCAGACAGGGCCTAATCTATGGCTACACCTTC
TRBJ1-2 . TRBV6-5 TRBD1 CASSYSLTTGVGYTF TGTGCCAGCAGTTACTCCCTAACTACAGGGGTCGGCTACACCTTC